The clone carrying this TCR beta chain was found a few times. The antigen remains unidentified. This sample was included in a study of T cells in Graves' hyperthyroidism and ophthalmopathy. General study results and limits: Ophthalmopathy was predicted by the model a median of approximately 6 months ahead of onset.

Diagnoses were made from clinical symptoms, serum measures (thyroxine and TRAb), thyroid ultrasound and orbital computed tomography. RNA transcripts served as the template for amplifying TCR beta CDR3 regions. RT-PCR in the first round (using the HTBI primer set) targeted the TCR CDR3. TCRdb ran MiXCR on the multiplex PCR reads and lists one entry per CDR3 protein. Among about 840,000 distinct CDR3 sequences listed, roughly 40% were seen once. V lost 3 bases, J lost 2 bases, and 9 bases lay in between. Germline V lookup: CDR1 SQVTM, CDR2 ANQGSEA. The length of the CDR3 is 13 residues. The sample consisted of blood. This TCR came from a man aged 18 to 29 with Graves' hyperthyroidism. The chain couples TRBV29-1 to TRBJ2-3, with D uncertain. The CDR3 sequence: CSVDRELTDTQYF. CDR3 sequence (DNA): TGCAGCGTTGACCGAGAACTCACAGATACGCAGTATTTT.